Listed below are T cell receptor beta chains from one sample, sequenced in a study of technical replicates of blood from a few donors. Profiled with immunoSEQ multiplex PCR; TCRdb holds only in-frame clones, not every one. Found here are tens of thousands of clones, approximately 86% of them singletons; the top ten hold about 5.1%. Sequencing was performed on PBMCs. These receptors were taken from a human donor in good health. Some clones in this sample may be carry-over from other donors' samples. The conserved cysteine and the conserved F or W are not part of the CDR3 here. The D gene is left open where the match is weak.

V gene: TRBV10-3; J gene: TRBJ2-7; D gene: TRBD1; CDR3 protein: AISESGTGLYEQY
V gene: TRBV4-3; J gene: TRBJ2-7; D gene: TRBD1; CDR3 protein: ASSQDWPPGQGQTYEQY
V gene: TRBV19; J gene: TRBJ2-7; D gene: .; CDR3 protein: ASSIAGRVYEQY
V gene: TRBV6-1; J gene: TRBJ1-5; D gene: .; CDR3 protein: ASSDVGGWNQPQH
V gene: TRBV11-2; J gene: TRBJ2-7; D gene: TRBD1; CDR3 protein: ASSSLTGQQLQY
V gene: TRBV14; J gene: TRBJ2-7; D gene: .; CDR3 protein: ASSDATVAYEQY
V gene: TRBV25-1; J gene: TRBJ2-1; D gene: .; CDR3 protein: ASSALSSEQF
V gene: TRBV6-5; J gene: TRBJ2-1; D gene: TRBD2; CDR3 protein: ASSYLRTSFEQF
V gene: TRBV2; J gene: TRBJ1-6; D gene: TRBD1; CDR3 protein: AGSGQGADSPLH
V gene: TRBV29-1; J gene: TRBJ2-2; D gene: .; CDR3 protein: SVWQGQAGELF
V gene: TRBV5-4; J gene: TRBJ2-5; D gene: .; CDR3 protein: ASSSGDRKETQY
V gene: TRBV10-3; J gene: TRBJ1-2; D gene: TRBD1; CDR3 protein: AISAPGQGFYGYT
V gene: TRBV7-3; J gene: TRBJ2-3; D gene: .; CDR3 protein: ASSPGGRGTDTQY
V gene: TRBV30; J gene: TRBJ2-3; D gene: TRBD2; CDR3 protein: AWGTSGGKDTQY
V gene: TRBV27; J gene: TRBJ2-3; D gene: .; CDR3 protein: ASSLNPDSRFDTQY
V gene: TRBV4-2; J gene: TRBJ2-7; D gene: TRBD2; CDR3 protein: ASSQEREAYEQY
V gene: TRBV10-3; J gene: TRBJ2-2; D gene: .; CDR3 protein: ATSGTRPTGELF
V gene: TRBV10-3; J gene: TRBJ1-2; D gene: .; CDR3 protein: AISYNQGYNYGYT
V gene: TRBV30; J gene: TRBJ1-4; D gene: .; CDR3 protein: AWSYINEKLF
V gene: TRBV4-2; J gene: TRBJ1-3; D gene: .; CDR3 protein: ASSQGDPGISGNTIY
V gene: TRBV11-2; J gene: TRBJ2-7; D gene: .; CDR3 protein: ASSPRGGSYEQY
V gene: TRBV7-9; J gene: TRBJ1-6; D gene: TRBD1; CDR3 protein: ASSLADRGPLH
V gene: TRBV7-9; J gene: TRBJ2-7; D gene: .; CDR3 protein: ASSLGRGYEQY
V gene: TRBV4-2; J gene: TRBJ2-1; D gene: TRBD2; CDR3 protein: ASSQVAGPYNEQF
V gene: TRBV4-1; J gene: TRBJ1-2; D gene: .; CDR3 protein: ASSQDTGRYGYT
V gene: TRBV7-8; J gene: TRBJ1-5; D gene: .; CDR3 protein: ASSLGRQEYNQPQH
V gene: TRBV7-6; J gene: TRBJ2-5; D gene: .; CDR3 protein: ASSPWAGETQY
V gene: TRBV29-1; J gene: TRBJ2-7; D gene: .; CDR3 protein: SVGEGSYEQY
V gene: TRBV9; J gene: TRBJ1-2; D gene: .; CDR3 protein: ASSVDDSVYGYT
V gene: TRBV11-2; J gene: TRBJ2-5; D gene: .; CDR3 protein: ASSLWRQETQY
V gene: TRBV11-2; J gene: TRBJ2-5; D gene: .; CDR3 protein: ASRPGGGEGPETQY
V gene: TRBV5-1; J gene: TRBJ2-4; D gene: TRBD1; CDR3 protein: ASSHGDRDENIQY
V gene: TRBV5-1; J gene: TRBJ2-5; D gene: TRBD2; CDR3 protein: ASSSWLAGGLTAETQY
V gene: TRBV6-1; J gene: TRBJ2-7; D gene: .; CDR3 protein: ASSEAGGTYEQY
V gene: TRBV7-2; J gene: TRBJ2-1; D gene: TRBD2; CDR3 protein: ASSLAKSLRGKRERYNEQF
V gene: TRBV7-2; J gene: TRBJ2-1; D gene: TRBD2; CDR3 protein: ASSLVGGGANEQF
V gene: TRBV29-1; J gene: TRBJ2-1; D gene: TRBD2; CDR3 protein: SVRDYSYNEQF
V gene: TRBV5-1; J gene: TRBJ2-1; D gene: TRBD2; CDR3 protein: ASSLLAGGSYNEQF
V gene: TRBV10-3; J gene: TRBJ1-5; D gene: TRBD1; CDR3 protein: AIADLQGAGQPQH
V gene: TRBV5-6; J gene: TRBJ2-5; D gene: TRBD2; CDR3 protein: ASSFGLAGDQETQY
V gene: TRBV19; J gene: TRBJ1-5; D gene: TRBD1; CDR3 protein: ASSIRTGERQPQH
V gene: TRBV7-3; J gene: TRBJ2-5; D gene: .; CDR3 protein: ASSLMPQGNQETQY
V gene: TRBV7-9; J gene: TRBJ2-1; D gene: TRBD2; CDR3 protein: ASRPPWTSGLMNEQF
V gene: TRBV7-2; J gene: TRBJ1-6; D gene: TRBD1; CDR3 protein: ASSYTTGGYSYNSPLH
V gene: TRBV18; J gene: TRBJ1-1; D gene: .; CDR3 protein: ASSLHKDSGEAF